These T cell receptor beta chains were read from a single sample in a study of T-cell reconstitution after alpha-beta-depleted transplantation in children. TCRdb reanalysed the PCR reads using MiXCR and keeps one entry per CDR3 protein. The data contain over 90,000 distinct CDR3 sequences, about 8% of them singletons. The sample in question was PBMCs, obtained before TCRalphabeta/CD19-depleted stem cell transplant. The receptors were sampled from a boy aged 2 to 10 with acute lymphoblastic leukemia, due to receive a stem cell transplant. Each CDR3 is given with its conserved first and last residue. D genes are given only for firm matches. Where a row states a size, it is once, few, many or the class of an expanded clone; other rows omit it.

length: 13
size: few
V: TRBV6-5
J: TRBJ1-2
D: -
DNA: TGTGCCAGCAGTTACGACCCTAGGGGTGGCTACACCTTC
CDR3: CASSYDPRGGYTF

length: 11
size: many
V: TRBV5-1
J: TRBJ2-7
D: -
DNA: TGCGCCAGCAGCTTGGACGGAGAGCAGTACTTC
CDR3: CASSLDGEQYF

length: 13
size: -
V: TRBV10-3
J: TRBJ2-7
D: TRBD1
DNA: TGTGCCATCAGACAGGGGGCGGCCTACGAGCAGTACTTC
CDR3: CAIRQGAAYEQYF

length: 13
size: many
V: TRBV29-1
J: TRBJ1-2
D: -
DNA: TGCAGCGTTGAAGAGGGGGATCTTTATGGCTACACCTTC
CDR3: CSVEEGDLYGYTF

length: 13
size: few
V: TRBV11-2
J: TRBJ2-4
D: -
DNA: TGTGCCAGCAGCTTAGGGGAGGCGGGCAGGAGCTTTTTC
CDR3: CASSLGEAGRSFF

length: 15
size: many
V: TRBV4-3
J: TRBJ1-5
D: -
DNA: TGCGCCAGCAGCCAGGTCCCCGGAGGCAATCAGCCCCAGCATTTT
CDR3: CASSQVPGGNQPQHF

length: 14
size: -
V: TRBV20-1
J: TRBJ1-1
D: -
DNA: TGCAGTGCTAGAGATGAGAGGGGCCGCGGTGAAGCTTTCTTT
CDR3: CSARDERGRGEAFF

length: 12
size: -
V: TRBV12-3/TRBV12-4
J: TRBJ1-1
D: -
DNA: TGTGCCAGCACTAGGGCCCACACTGAAGCTTTCTTT
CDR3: CASTRAHTEAFF

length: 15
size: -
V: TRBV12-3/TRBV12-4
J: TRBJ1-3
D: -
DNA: TGTGCCAGCAGTTCCAGGGGTGAATCTGGAAACACCATATATTTT
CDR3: CASSSRGESGNTIYF

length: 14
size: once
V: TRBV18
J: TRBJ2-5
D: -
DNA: TGTACCAGCTCACCCAGGACGGCCCAAGAGACCCAGTACTTC
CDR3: CTSSPRTAQETQYF

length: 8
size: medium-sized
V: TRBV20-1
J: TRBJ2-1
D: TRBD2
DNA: TGCAGTGGGACTGCGGGGGTCTTC
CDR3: CSGTAGVF

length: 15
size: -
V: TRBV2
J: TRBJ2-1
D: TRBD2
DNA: TGTGCCAGCATTCAAGCGGGGGTTCCCAACGGTGAGCAGTTCTTC
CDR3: CASIQAGVPNGEQFF

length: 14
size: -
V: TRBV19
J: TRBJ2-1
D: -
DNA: TGTGCCAGTAGTACGGGACGGACTCTCAATGAGCAGTTCTTC
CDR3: CASSTGRTLNEQFF

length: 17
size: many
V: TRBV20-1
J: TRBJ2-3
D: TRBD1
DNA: TGCAGTGCCCCCCCTAGGGCGGCAGGGGGCGTAACGGATACGCAGTATTTT
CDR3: CSAPPRAAGGVTDTQYF

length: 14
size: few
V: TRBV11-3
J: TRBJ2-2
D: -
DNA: TGTGCCAGCAGCTTAGGTTGGGGGACCGGGGAGCTGTTTTTT
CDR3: CASSLGWGTGELFF

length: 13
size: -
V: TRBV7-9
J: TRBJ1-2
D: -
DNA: TGTGCCAGCAGCTCTTCCTCCCACTATGGCTACACCTTC
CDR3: CASSSSSHYGYTF

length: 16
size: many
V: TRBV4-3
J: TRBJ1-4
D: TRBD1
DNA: TGCGCCAGCAGCCAAGATCCCCAGGGGGCGAATGAAAAACTGTTTTTT
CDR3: CASSQDPQGANEKLFF

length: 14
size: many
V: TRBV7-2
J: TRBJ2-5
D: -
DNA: TGTGCCAGCAGCTCCTTTGGAGGGCGGGAGACCCAGTACTTC
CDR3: CASSSFGGRETQYF

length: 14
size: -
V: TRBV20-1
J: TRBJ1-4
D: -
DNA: TGCAGTGCTAGAGCCGCTGCAACTAATGAAAAACTGTTTTTT
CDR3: CSARAAATNEKLFF

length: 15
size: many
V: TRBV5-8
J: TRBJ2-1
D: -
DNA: TGTGCCAGCAGCTTGGCAGGGACCCCGGGGAATGAGCAGTTCTTC
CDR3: CASSLAGTPGNEQFF

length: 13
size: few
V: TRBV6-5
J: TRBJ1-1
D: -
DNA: TGTGCCAGCAGCTTAATAAGTGCCACTGAAGCTTTCTTT
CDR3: CASSLISATEAFF

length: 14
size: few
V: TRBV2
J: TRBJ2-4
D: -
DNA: TGTGCCAGCAGTGACCGGCTAGCCAAAAACATTCAGTACTTC
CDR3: CASSDRLAKNIQYF

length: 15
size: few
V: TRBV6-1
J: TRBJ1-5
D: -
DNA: TGTGCCAGCAGTGAAGACTCGGGGGCGTCGAAGCCCCAGCATTTT
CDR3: CASSEDSGASKPQHF